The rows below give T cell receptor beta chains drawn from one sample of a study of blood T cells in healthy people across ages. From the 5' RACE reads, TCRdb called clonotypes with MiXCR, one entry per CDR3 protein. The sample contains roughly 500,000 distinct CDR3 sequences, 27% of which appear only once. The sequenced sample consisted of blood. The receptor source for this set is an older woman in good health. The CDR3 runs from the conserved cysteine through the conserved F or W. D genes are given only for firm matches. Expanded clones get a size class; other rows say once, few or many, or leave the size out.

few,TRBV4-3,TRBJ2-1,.,CASSVGLGNEQFF,TGCGCCAGCAGCGTAGGGTTAGGCAATGAGCAGTTCTTC
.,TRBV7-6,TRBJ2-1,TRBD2,CASSLDLAGGEQFF,TGTGCCAGCAGCTTAGATTTAGCGGGGGGCGAGCAGTTCTTC
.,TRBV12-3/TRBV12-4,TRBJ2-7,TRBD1,CASSFSATGAYEQYF,TGTGCCAGCAGTTTCAGTGCCACAGGGGCCTACGAGCAGTACTTC
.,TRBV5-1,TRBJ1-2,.,CASSLSARSYGYTF,TGCGCCAGCAGCTTGTCGGCAAGATCCTATGGCTACACCTTC
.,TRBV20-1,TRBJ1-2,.,CSASGAQGWYGYTF,TGCAGTGCTAGTGGTGCCCAGGGTTGGTATGGCTACACCTTC
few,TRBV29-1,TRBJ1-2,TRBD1,CSAIGQGGYTF,TGCAGCGCTATAGGACAGGGTGGCTACACCTTC
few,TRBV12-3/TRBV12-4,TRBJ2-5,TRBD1,CASSLFGTGEETQYF,TGTGCCAGCAGTTTATTCGGGACAGGGGAAGAGACCCAGTACTTC
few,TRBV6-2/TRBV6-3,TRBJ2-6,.,CASSPGFAGANVLTF,TGTGCCAGCAGCCCAGGGTTTGCTGGGGCCAACGTCCTGACTTTC
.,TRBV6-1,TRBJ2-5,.,CASSDALGTGEETQYF,TGTGCCAGCAGTGATGCCTTAGGGACGGGGGAAGAGACCCAGTACTTC
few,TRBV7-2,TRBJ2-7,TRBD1,CASSLATGPLYEQYF,TGTGCCAGCAGCTTAGCGACAGGGCCGCTCTACGAGCAGTACTTC
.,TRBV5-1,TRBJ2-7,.,CASSLEEYEQYF,TGCGCCAGCAGCTTGGAAGAGTACGAGCAGTACTTC
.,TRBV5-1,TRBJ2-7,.,CASSTQGWGTGTYEQYF,TGCGCCAGCAGCACACAAGGATGGGGGACGGGGACTTACGAGCAGTACTTC
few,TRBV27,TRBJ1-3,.,CAPKLGSGNTIYF,TGTGCCCCAAAGTTGGGTTCTGGAAACACCATATATTTT
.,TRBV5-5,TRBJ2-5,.,CASSGVGLWAETQYF,TGTGCCAGCAGCGGGGTCGGACTGTGGGCAGAGACCCAGTACTTC
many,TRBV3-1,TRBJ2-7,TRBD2,CASSPGLAGAYEQYF,TGTGCCAGCAGCCCAGGACTAGCGGGGGCTTACGAGCAGTACTTC
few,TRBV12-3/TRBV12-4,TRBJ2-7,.,CASSLAALSNEQYF,TGTGCCAGCAGTTTGGCAGCGTTGAGCAACGAGCAGTACTTC
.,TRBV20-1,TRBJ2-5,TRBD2,CSASRTSGQSGETQYF,TGCAGTGCTTCTAGGACTAGCGGGCAGAGTGGGGAGACCCAGTACTTC
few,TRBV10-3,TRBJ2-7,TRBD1,CAISGGTGAIIYEQYF,TGTGCCATCAGTGGTGGGACAGGCGCAATAATCTACGAGCAGTACTTC
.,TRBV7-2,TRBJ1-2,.,CASSPKKRVRGYTF,TGTGCCAGCAGCCCCAAGAAAAGGGTGAGAGGCTACACCTTC
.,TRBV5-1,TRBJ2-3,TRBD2,CASSGGTIGYTDTQYF,TGCGCCAGCAGCGGAGGGACTATCGGATACACAGATACGCAGTATTTT
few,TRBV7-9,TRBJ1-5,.,CASSLDWEQPQHF,TGTGCCAGCAGCTTAGATTGGGAACAGCCCCAGCATTTT
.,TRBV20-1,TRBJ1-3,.,CSATKEKSSGNTIYF,TGCAGTGCTACGAAAGAAAAGAGCTCTGGAAACACCATATATTTT
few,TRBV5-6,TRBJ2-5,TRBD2,CASSGAAEQTQYF,TGTGCCAGTAGCGGGGCAGCGGAACAGACCCAGTACTTC
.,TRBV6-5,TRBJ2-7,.,CASSRAYDSYEQYF,TGTGCCAGCTCCCGGGCCTACGACTCCTACGAGCAGTACTTC
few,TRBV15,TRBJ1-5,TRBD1,CATSTGGVQPQHF,TGTGCCACCAGCACAGGGGGCGTACAGCCCCAGCATTTT
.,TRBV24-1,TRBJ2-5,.,CATSDGTGRRGETQYF,TGTGCCACCAGTGATGGTACAGGGAGGAGGGGAGAGACCCAGTACTTC
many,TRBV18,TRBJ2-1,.,CASRPGAYNEQFF,TGTGCCAGCCGACCGGGGGCCTACAATGAGCAGTTCTTC
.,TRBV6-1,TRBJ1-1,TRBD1,CAVLRTGLNTEASF,TGTGCCGTCCTTAGGACAGGCCTAAACACTGAAGCTTCCTTT
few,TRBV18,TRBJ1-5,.,CASSRTRGPLGQPQHF,TGTGCCAGCTCACGTACCAGGGGCCCTTTAGGTCAGCCCCAGCATTTT
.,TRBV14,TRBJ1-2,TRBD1,CASSPFPAGTGVGYTF,TGTGCCAGCAGCCCCTTCCCCGCCGGGACAGGGGTAGGCTACACCTTC
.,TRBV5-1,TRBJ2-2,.,CASSLRGDTGELFF,TGCGCCAGCAGCTTGCGCGGGGACACCGGGGAGCTGTTTTTT
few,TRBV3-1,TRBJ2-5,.,CASSQRGSEETQYF,TGTGCCAGCAGCCAGCGGGGTAGCGAAGAGACCCAGTACTTC
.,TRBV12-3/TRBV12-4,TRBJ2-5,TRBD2,CASSPWRAGALLGETQYF,TGTGCCAGCAGTCCTTGGAGAGCGGGGGCCCTCCTCGGAGAGACCCAGTACTTC
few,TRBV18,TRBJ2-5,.,CASSPGQGSSRETQYF,TGTGCCAGCTCACCAGGGCAAGGCTCTTCAAGGGAGACCCAGTACTTC
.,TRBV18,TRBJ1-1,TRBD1,CASATTGGNTEAFF,TGTGCCAGCGCCACTACAGGGGGGAACACTGAAGCTTTCTTT
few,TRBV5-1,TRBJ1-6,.,CASSLPGDSPLHF,TGCGCCAGCAGCTTACCAGGAGACTCACCCCTCCACTTT
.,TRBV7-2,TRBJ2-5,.,CASTPFRGVSETQYF,TGTGCCAGCACCCCTTTTCGTGGGGTGTCAGAGACCCAGTACTTC
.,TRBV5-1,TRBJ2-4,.,CASMVIRRKNIQYF,TGCGCCAGCATGGTCATTAGAAGGAAAAACATTCAGTACTTC
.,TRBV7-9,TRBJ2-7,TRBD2,CASSLFGLAGGEQYF,TGTGCCAGCAGCTTATTTGGACTAGCGGGTGGCGAGCAGTACTTC
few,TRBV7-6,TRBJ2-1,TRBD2,CASSLADSGGQFF,TGTGCCAGCAGCTTAGCGGACTCGGGGGGGCAGTTCTTC
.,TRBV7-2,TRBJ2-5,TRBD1,CASRTGNGETQYF,TGTGCCAGCAGGACAGGGAATGGAGAGACCCAGTACTTC
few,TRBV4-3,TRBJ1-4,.,CASSQDGGGRGKLFF,TGCGCCAGCAGCCAAGATGGGGGGGGTCGTGGAAAACTGTTTTTT
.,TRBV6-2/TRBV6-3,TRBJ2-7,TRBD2,CASTATRFTSVSYEQYF,TGTGCCAGCACAGCAACCCGTTTCACTAGCGTCTCCTACGAGCAGTACTTC
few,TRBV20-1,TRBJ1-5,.,CSASKGLGNQPQHF,TGCAGTGCTAGTAAGGGATTGGGCAATCAGCCCCAGCATTTT
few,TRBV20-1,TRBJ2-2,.,CSAGLPTPGGLFF,TGCAGTGCTGGTCTTCCTACACCGGGTGGTCTGTTTTTT